The 12 T cell receptor beta chains in this list originate from one sample, sequenced in a study of regulatory T cells in long-lasting Graves disease. This sample's time point: newly diagnosed GD, antithyroid drugs for less than 3 months. With RNA extracted from PBMCs as input, the TCR library was made. Library construction for TCR beta used iRepertoire HTBI primers and Arm-PCR of CDR3 regions. TCRdb redid the calling of the multiplex PCR reads with MiXCR, one entry per CDR3 protein. The sample shows approximately 400,000 distinct CDR3 sequences, approximately 15% of them seen only once. This same sample was also taken into another study, of T cells in Graves' hyperthyroidism and ophthalmopathy.

The sequences come from peripheral blood mononuclear cells (PBMCs), collected at new diagnosis, from a patient treated with antithyroid drugs. These receptors were taken from a middle-aged woman with Graves disease.

In its sample, this clonotype was seen many times. The chain links TRBV2 to TRBJ1-3; D is unresolved. V was shortened by 4 bases and J by 4 bases, with 14 bases between the two germline ends. Germline V gene sequence: CDR1 SNHLY, CDR2 FYNNEI. This CDR3 is 15 amino acids long. CDR3: CASSAELTLGNTIYF. CDR3 sequence (DNA): TGTGCCAGCAGTGCGGAATTGACTCTGGGAAACACCATATATTTT.

In its sample, this clonotype was seen a few times. As DNA, the CDR3 is TGCGCCAGCAGTGGCACGGGGCTAGCCAAAAACATTCAGTACTTC. It specifies CASSGTGLAKNIQYF. This chain uses TRBV10-2 with TRBJ2-4, with D perhaps given as TRBD1 or TRBD2 (5 bases each). Germline-derived CDR1 and CDR2 are WSHSY and SAAADI. V was shortened by 4 bases and J by 0 bases, with 10 bases between the two germline ends. This CDR3 contains 15 residues.

This clonotype appeared many times. The chain links TRBV2 to TRBJ1-1, with TRBD1 as a possible D gene (5 bases). Per germline, CDR1 SNHLY and CDR2 FYNNEI. The CDR3 spans 13 residues. V lost 6 bases and J lost 3, with 11 bases in between. DNA of the CDR3: TGTGCCAGCAGCCCAGGAGGGGACACTGAAGCTTTCTTT. It yields the protein CASSPGGDTEAFF.

The rearrangement joins TRBV15 to TRBJ1-2; unclear D gene. Trimming took 1 base from V and 4 from J, leaving 19 bases between them. Germline lookup yields CDR1 LNHNV and CDR2 YYDKDF (reference sequence). The CDR3 is made up of 17 amino acids. The CDR3 coding sequence is TGTGCCACCAGCAGAGCCGTCCTAGGGTCAGAGGTCTATGGCTACACCTTC. Translated: CATSRAVLGSEVYGYTF.

This clonotype appeared many times. This sequence may be a read error, since a much larger clone differs from it by one base. The CDR3 DNA sequence: TGTGCCAGCAGTCTTTCTTCGGGACTAGGAGGATACGGGCAGTACTTC. This codes for CASSLSSGLGGYGQYF. This chain connects TRBV2 to TRBJ2-7; 8 nucleotides align to TRBD2. CDR3 length: 16 amino acids. The germline gives CDR1 SNHLY, CDR2 FYNNEI.

This clonotype was counted at least ten times. The chain carries TRBV11-2 and TRBJ1-2; TRBD1 agrees at 8 bases. V shed 4 bases and J 2 bases; nucleotides not matched to a gene: 9. Germline CDR1 SGHAT, CDR2 FQNNGV. The CDR3 consists of 16 residues. CDR3 in amino acids: CASSSPDTGGNYGYTF. DNA for the CDR3: TGTGCCAGCAGCTCGCCGGACACAGGGGGGAACTATGGCTACACCTTC.

This clonotype was seen many times. The chain joins TRBV10-3 to TRBJ1-1; TRBD1 might be the D (5 bases). Trimming stripped 3 bases from V and 4 bases from J, with 15 bases between. This CDR3 is built from 15 residues. Germline V CDR1 and CDR2: ENHRY, SYGVKD. DNA of the CDR3: TGTGCCATCAGTGAACCCGGGGCGAAGGGCACTGAAGCTTTCTTT. Residues: CAISEPGAKGTEAFF.

This clonotype was detected a few times. The rearrangement joins TRBV7-3 to TRBJ2-5, with 9 bases matching TRBD1. In germline, CDR1 is SGHTA, CDR2 FQGTGA. This CDR3 has 16 amino acids. With 5 bases clipped from V and 5 bases from J, the junction kept 12 bases outside the gene matches. CDR3 protein: CASSLTGQGMGETQYF. The DNA of the CDR3 is TGTGCCAGCAGCCTGACCGGACAGGGGATGGGGGAGACCCAGTACTTC.

The sample holds a few counts of this clonotype. The genes are TRBV7-3 and TRBJ2-1; 7 bases are a match to TRBD2. This CDR3 is built from 14 residues. Germline CDR1 and CDR2: SGHTA and FQGTGA. With V trimmed by 5 bases and J by 13 bases, 14 bases remained unmatched. The CDR3 DNA sequence: TGTGCCAGCAGCCTAAATTTGCGGGAGAGGGAACAGTTCTTC. Residues: CASSLNLREREQFF.

This clonotype was seen ten or more times. CDR3 DNA: TGTGCCAGCAGTTCGCCCCGACAGTACGAGCAGTACTTC. Translation: CASSSPRQYEQYF. This rearrangement joins TRBV28 to TRBJ2-7; TRBD1 is a possible D gene (5 bases). The CDR3 sequence is 13 residues long. Germline assignment: CDR1 MDHEN and CDR2 SYDVKM. V gave up 4 bases and J gave up 4 bases, with 11 bases separating them.

This clonotype has a handful of counts. The V call is TRBV9, the J call TRBJ1-6; no reliable D call. The CDR3 runs 15 residues. Per germline, CDR1 SGDLS and CDR2 YYNGEE. V dropped 0 bases and J dropped 4 bases, with 8 bases sitting between them. CDR3 in DNA: TGTGCCAGCAGCGTAGGCTCCGGTTATAATTCACCCCTCCACTTT. It encodes CASSVGSGYNSPLHF.

The chain couples TRBV12-5 to TRBJ2-3, with TRBD2 matching over 7 bases. CDR3 size: 19 residues. The germline V gene has CDR1 LGHNT and CDR2 FRNRAP. V dropped 2 bases and J dropped 4; count of bases not matched to a gene: 18. The CDR3 loop reads CASGLPQRPAGTGADTQYF. CDR3 DNA sequence: TGTGCTAGTGGTTTGCCCCAGCGTCCAGCGGGGACCGGGGCAGATACGCAGTATTTT.